This TCR beta chain derives from a study of glioma-infiltrating T cells. CDR1 LGHNA and CDR2 YNFKEQ come from the germline V gene. This CDR3 contains 18 residues. After removal of 7 bases from V and 8 bases from J, the junction contained 23 bases not matched to a gene. Study-level results: Above-expected tissue-blood divergence occurred in all gliomas, most in low-grade ones. Only very few CDR3 sequences appeared in both tissue and blood.

This clonotype occurred once. Its antigen is still unknown. Using RNA template, CDR3s of TCR alpha and beta were amplified with iRepertoire arm-PCR. A single record per CDR3 protein comes from TCRdb applying MiXCR to the multiplex PCR reads. The table records 9,500 to 15,000 distinct CDR3 sequences, 26% of them present only once. Source material: glioma tissue, nonneoplastic brain tissue, or PBMCs (not recorded which). This clonotype was obtained from a human donor with low-grade glioma or glioblastoma, undergoing nonglioma brain surgery, or in good health (not recorded which). The rearrangement uses TRBV4-2 and TRBJ2-1, with 7 bases lining up with TRBD2. CDR3 loop: CASIQTTTSGIKGDEQFF. The CDR3 DNA is TGTGCCAGCATCCAGACTACCACCAGCGGGATAAAGGGCGATGAGCAGTTCTTC.